Listed below are T cell receptor beta chains from one sample, sequenced in a study of TIL therapy for anti-PD-1-resistant metastatic lung cancer. Assay used: immunoSEQ multiplex PCR; TCRdb lists only in-frame clones, some missing. In the table there are 8,500 to 9,500 clones, 76% of which are singletons. Sequencing was performed on tumor tissue, taken at baseline. The origin of the receptors is a person aged 25 to 85 with non-small cell lung cancer. The CDR3 runs from the conserved cysteine through the conserved F or W. The order of the fields is J gene, V gene, D gene, clone size, CDR3 DNA, CDR3 protein. The D gene is left open where the match is weak. Size is stated for part of the rows, as once, few or many counts, or as a class when the clone is expanded.

TRBJ2-7,TRBV2,-,-,TGTGCCAGCAAACTCGACAGACGCTCCTACGAGCAGTACTTC,CASKLDRRSYEQYF
TRBJ1-4,TRBV9,-,-,TGTGCCAGCAGCGTGACAGCAACTAATGAAAAACTGTTTTTT,CASSVTATNEKLFF
TRBJ1-6,TRBV7-2,TRBD1,-,TGTGCCAGCAGCTTAAGACAGGGTAATTCACCCCTCCACTTT,CASSLRQGNSPLHF
TRBJ1-1,TRBV5-6,-,-,TGTGCCAGCAGCACCCGGGGGTTTCTAACTGAAGCTTTCTTT,CASSTRGFLTEAFF
TRBJ2-1,TRBV7-2,TRBD2,-,TGTGCCAGCAGCAGCCCCGGCGGGGGAAATGAGCAGTTCTTC,CASSSPGGGNEQFF
TRBJ2-7,TRBV6-5,TRBD2,-,TGTGCCAGCAGTTATCACAGCGGGAGGGTTGAGGAGCAGTACTTC,CASSYHSGRVEEQYF
TRBJ2-3,TRBV5-1,-,-,TGCGCCAGCAAAGTTCAGTCGTCAGATACGCAGTATTTT,CASKVQSSDTQYF
TRBJ2-7,TRBV28,-,-,TGTGCCAGCAGTCGCGCCGGGACTCAGTACTTC,CASSRAGTQYF
TRBJ2-3,TRBV9,-,few,TGTGCCAGCAGCGTAACTCGTGGATTAGGGGGGGGAGGCACAGATACGCAGTATTTT,CASSVTRGLGGGGTDTQYF
TRBJ2-7,TRBV7-2,-,-,TGTGCCAGCCGCGGGGCAGGGGGTACCTACGAGCAGTACTTC,CASRGAGGTYEQYF
TRBJ1-5,TRBV6-5,TRBD1,-,TGTGCCAGCAGTTACACCATGACAGGGCGAGGGCAGCCCCAGCATTTT,CASSYTMTGRGQPQHF
TRBJ2-7,TRBV5-4,TRBD2,medium-sized,TGTGCCAGCAGCTTGGCGGTAGCGGGACTGGGTGGGCAGTACTTC,CASSLAVAGLGGQYF
TRBJ2-7,TRBV16,-,-,TGTGCCAGCAGCCAATTAGTCTCCTACGAGCAGTACTTC,CASSQLVSYEQYF
TRBJ2-3,TRBV7-3,-,-,TGTGCCAGCAGCTTCCTAGCATCCCCGGGGGATACGCAGTATTTT,CASSFLASPGDTQYF
TRBJ1-1,TRBV6-5,-,-,TGTGCCAGCAGTTACTCGGCGGGGGAGTTTAACACTGAAGCTTTCTTT,CASSYSAGEFNTEAFF
TRBJ1-2,TRBV27,-,-,TGTGCCAGCAGTTTACTAGGTGGGCGGGGGAAGGCTCGTGGCTACACCTTC,CASSLLGGRGKARGYTF
TRBJ2-7,TRBV28,-,-,TGTGCCAGCAGTCCCCAGGACTTAATATACGAGCAGTACTTC,CASSPQDLIYEQYF
TRBJ1-6,TRBV25-1,-,medium-sized,TGTGCCAGCAGTGATCGGGAGAATTCACCCCTCCACTTT,CASSDRENSPLHF
TRBJ2-7,TRBV7-2,-,-,TGTGCCAGCAGCTTGAGTCGAGCTAACTACGAGCAGTACTTC,CASSLSRANYEQYF
TRBJ2-7,TRBV18,-,-,TGTGCCAGCTCACGGGACCACTCCTACGAGCAGTACTTC,CASSRDHSYEQYF
TRBJ1-5,TRBV7-2,-,once,TGTGCCAGCAGCACAAGCGACAGAAAGCCCCAGCATTTT,CASSTSDRKPQHF
TRBJ1-4,TRBV7-6,-,-,TGTGCCAGCAGCTTCCAGGCTTGGGAAAAACTGTTTTTT,CASSFQAWEKLFF
TRBJ2-7,TRBV11-3,-,-,TGTGCCAGCAGCACACGCAGGGGAGAGGGCGAGCAGTACTTC,CASSTRRGEGEQYF
TRBJ1-5,TRBV19,TRBD1,-,TGTGCCAGTAGCCGGGACAGGGGACCTTATAGCAATCAGCCCCAGCATTTT,CASSRDRGPYSNQPQHF
TRBJ2-3,TRBV9,-,-,TGTGCCAGCAGCGCCCGGGGAAACGGCGGGCAAAGCACAGATACGCAGTATTTT,CASSARGNGGQSTDTQYF
TRBJ2-2,TRBV7-9,-,few,TGTGCCAGCAGCTTAGCATCCGACGGTCCCGGGGAGCTGTTTTTT,CASSLASDGPGELFF
TRBJ1-5,TRBV12-5,-,-,TGTGCTAGTGGTTTGGTTCAAAATCAGCCCCAGCATTTT,CASGLVQNQPQHF
TRBJ2-1,TRBV5-1,-,-,TGCGCCAGCAGCCCCTGGGACGGCAATGAGCAGTTCTTC,CASSPWDGNEQFF
TRBJ1-2,TRBV6-5,-,-,TGTGCCAGCAGTTACTCGGGACATCTTAGCCCTTATGGCTACACCTTC,CASSYSGHLSPYGYTF
TRBJ1-2,TRBV4-3,-,few,TGCGCCAGCAGCCAGGGGGGTGCTAGTAACTATGGCTACACCTTC,CASSQGGASNYGYTF
TRBJ2-6,TRBV7-9,-,-,TGTGCCAGCAGCTTAGGTGGGCCTGGGGCCAACGTCCTGACTTTC,CASSLGGPGANVLTF
TRBJ1-1,TRBV5-1,TRBD1,-,TGCGCCAGCAGCACTCACCCGGGACAGGGGCGGGGGTCCAACACTGAAGCTTTCTTT,CASSTHPGQGRGSNTEAFF
TRBJ2-1,TRBV5-1,TRBD2,-,TGCGCCAGCAGCTTGGAAGGGCTAGCGGCCTACAATGAGCAGTTCTTC,CASSLEGLAAYNEQFF
TRBJ1-3,TRBV9,TRBD1,-,TGTGCCAGCAGCGTCCTCTGGGACAGGCCTGGAAACACCATATATTTT,CASSVLWDRPGNTIYF
TRBJ2-3,TRBV9,TRBD2,-,TGTGCCAGCAGCGTAGAAGGAGCGGGGGGGAGCGCAGATACGCAGTATTTT,CASSVEGAGGSADTQYF
TRBJ1-3,TRBV7-3,-,-,TGTGCCAGCAGCTTAAGTGGGGGATTCGGAAACACCATATATTTT,CASSLSGGFGNTIYF
TRBJ1-3,TRBV30,-,-,TGTGCCTGTTATGGGGGGGGCACCTCTGGAAACACCATATATTTT,CACYGGGTSGNTIYF
TRBJ1-1,TRBV6-1,-,-,TGTGCCAGCACCATCGAATGGGCAGGGAGGACTGAAGCTTTCTTT,CASTIEWAGRTEAFF
TRBJ2-5,TRBV5-1,-,-,TGCGCCAGCAGCTTGGCGGGCAGCCAAGAGACCCAGTACTTC,CASSLAGSQETQYF
TRBJ1-3,TRBV5-5,-,-,TGTGCCAGCAGCTCCCGACCGTCTTCTGGAAACACCATATATTTT,CASSSRPSSGNTIYF
TRBJ2-3,TRBV28,-,-,TGTGCCAGCAGTTCTATTGGCGGGGAAGGCACAGATACGCAGTATTTT,CASSSIGGEGTDTQYF
TRBJ2-5,TRBV6-1,-,-,TGTGCCAGCAGTGAACCCAGGGGAAAGTACCAAGAGACCCAGTACTTC,CASSEPRGKYQETQYF
TRBJ2-1,TRBV7-6,TRBD2,few,TGTGCCAGCAGCCCGAGAGGGCGGGGGGCCCTTTCCTACAATGAGCAGTTCTTC,CASSPRGRGALSYNEQFF
TRBJ1-6,TRBV6-1,TRBD1,-,TGTGCCAGCAGAAGGGACAGCTTAACGGGTTCACCCCTCCACTTT,CASRRDSLTGSPLHF
TRBJ2-5,TRBV11-2,TRBD2,-,TGTGCCAGCAGCTCCGATGGACTAGCGGGGGTTGATGAGCAGTACTTC,CASSSDGLAGVDEQYF
TRBJ2-7,TRBV6-5,-,-,TGTGCCAGCAGGCTATACGGACTATCGGACTACGAGCAGTACTTC,CASRLYGLSDYEQYF
TRBJ2-6,TRBV6-8,TRBD2,-,TGTGCCAGCAGCCCCTGGCGGGAGGGGTCTCTGGAGGCCAACGTCCTGACTTTC,CASSPWREGSLEANVLTF
TRBJ2-1,TRBV11-2,-,-,TGTGCCAGCAGCTTAGGAGGCGCGCGGGCCACCTACAATGAGCAGTTCTTC,CASSLGGARATYNEQFF
TRBJ2-2,TRBV5-4,TRBD1,-,TGTGCCAGCAGCCTCCCGGGACAGGGGTCCGGGGAGCTGTTTTTT,CASSLPGQGSGELFF